The present entry profiles one TCR beta chain with its context. TCRdb's table, derived via immunoSEQ multiplex PCR, lists solely in-frame clones and lacks some. In the table there are 150,000 or so clones, 87% of which are singletons. The data originate from a study of blood T cell repertoires in COVID-19. The CDR3 is 13 residues long. V dropped 3 bases and J dropped 5 bases, with 8 bases sitting between them. This clonotype originated in a man older than 75 with acute or convalescent COVID-19. Sequenced input: peripheral blood. V is TRBV12-3 or TRBV12-4 and J is TRBJ1-5, with D unresolved. DNA for the CDR3: TGTGCCAGCAGTTTTGGCTTCTATCAGCCCCAGCATTTT. It translates to CASSFGFYQPQHF.